What follows are 30 T cell receptor beta chains derived from one specimen sequenced in a study of regulatory T cells in long-lasting Graves disease (TCRdb year 2021). Library preparation was by multiplex PCR. Sequencing took place on an Illumina HiSeq 4000. CDR3 regions were amplified by Arm-PCR with iRepertoire HTBI primers to construct TCR beta libraries. TCRdb reprocessing: public reads trimmed at Q25 with fastp, clones called with MiXCR, in-frame beta chains kept. Rows are combined by CDR3 protein, so each entry shows the most common genes and DNA. A total of 400,000 to 500,000 distinct CDR3 sequences appear in this sample, 14% to 15% of them only once. Together, the top ten hold about 8% of the sample. This specimen's time point label, interpreted: newly diagnosed GD, antithyroid drugs for less than 3 months. For both TCR sequencing and RNA sequencing, RNA was extracted from PBMCs in TRIzol. Another study also made use of these data, one on T cells in Graves' hyperthyroidism and ophthalmopathy.

The sample consisted of peripheral blood mononuclear cells (PBMCs), taken at new diagnosis, from a patient treated with antithyroid drugs. The receptors come from a middle-aged woman with Graves disease. Donor details come from another sample of the same person, matched by shared clones.

The rearrangement joins TRBV4-1 to TRBJ1-2, with D maybe TRBD1 (6 bases). The V gene lost 3 bases and the J gene lost 4 bases, with 15 bases spanning the gap. CDR3 length: 15 amino acids. In germline, CDR1 is MGHRA, CDR2 YSYEKL. The CDR3 is CASSHITGTPYGYTF. CDR3 in DNA: TGCGCCAGCAGCCATATAACCGGGACACCCTATGGCTACACCTTC.

The chain uses TRBV20-1 and TRBJ2-1; 11 positions agree with TRBD2. Trimming at V came to 4 bases and at J to 9 bases, leaving 17 bases not matched to a gene. Germline V gene sequence: CDR1 DFQATT, CDR2 SNEGSKA (reference sequence). The CDR3 is 17 amino acids. In DNA, the CDR3 is TGCAGTGCTACTCCAGCGGGGAATAGCGGGAGGGCCGGTGAGCAGTTCTTC. Residues: CSATPAGNSGRAGEQFF.

As regards this clonotype: One end of the junction does not line up with germline, which may come from a read error. The rearrangement links TRBV10-3 to TRBJ2-2; D is possibly TRBD1 (5 bases). The V gene's germline CDR1 is ENHRY and CDR2 SYGVKD. This CDR3 has 15 residues. This chain's CDR3 is CASSYDDSITGELFF. CDR3 in DNA: TGTGCCAGCAGTTACGACGACAGTATCACCGGGGAGCTGTTTTTT.

The rearrangement uses TRBV20-1 and TRBJ1-1; no clear D. Trimming removed 1 base from V and 3 bases from J, with 12 bases in between. This CDR3 is 14 amino acids long. Germline V gene lookup returns CDR1 DFQATT and CDR2 SNEGSKA (reference sequence). This CDR3 reads CSARVGSLHTEAFF. CDR3 DNA sequence: TGCAGTGCTAGAGTAGGTTCACTGCACACTGAAGCTTTCTTT.

With regard to this clonotype: Given a much more abundant clone one base away, this may be a read error. The rearrangement joins TRBV5-6 to TRBJ1-1; D not certain. There are 13 residues in the CDR3. From germline, CDR1 is SGHDT and CDR2 YYEEEE. The CDR3 DNA follows: TGTGCCAGCAGCCGAAGATATGGCACTGAAGCTTCCTTT. Translating gives CASSRRYGTEASF.

Many counts were recorded for this clonotype. V usage is TRBV20-1 and J usage is TRBJ2-7; 7 bases align to TRBD2. J was trimmed by 1 base and V by 3 bases; bases with no gene match: 6. CDR3 size: 14 residues. Germline V lookup: CDR1 DFQATT, CDR2 SNEGSKA (reference sequence). The DNA of the CDR3 is TGCAGTGCTAGCGTCGGGGGGAGTTCCTACGAGCAGTACTTC. Encoded protein: CSASVGGSSYEQYF.

A word on this clonotype: Likely a read error: the CDR3 ends without its conserved phenylalanine or tryptophan. V is TRBV6-2 or TRBV6-3 and J is TRBJ2-1, with 14 bases identical to TRBD2. This CDR3 region has 18 residues. V lost 2 bases and J lost 2; bases outside the gene matches: 5. Germline CDR1 reads MNHEY; CDR2 reads SVGEGT. In nucleotides, the CDR3 is TGTGCCAGCAGTTACACAGCGACTAGCGGGAGGGCCTACAATGAGCAGTTCCTC. Translation: CASSYTATSGRAYNEQFL.

This clonotype showed up many times. The chain is built from TRBV2 and TRBJ1-4; D not resolved. The germline V gene has CDR1 SNHLY and CDR2 FYNNEI. The CDR3 runs 13 residues. V was pared by 6 bases and J by 4 bases, with 9 bases between. Here the CDR3 reads CASRGQYNEKLFF. In nucleotides, the CDR3 is TGTGCCAGCAGAGGGCAGTATAATGAAAAACTGTTTTTT.

In this sample, this clonotype turned up many times. V gene TRBV28 combines with J gene TRBJ2-1; D ambiguous. This CDR3 is built from 14 residues. The germline CDR1 and CDR2 sequences are MDHEN and SYDVKM. Trimming shortened V by 2 bases and J by 3 bases, and 8 bases separated the two germline ends. CDR3 sequence: CASSLGYSYNEQFF. The DNA of the CDR3 is TGTGCCAGCAGTTTAGGATATAGCTACAATGAGCAGTTCTTC.

The rearrangement links TRBV19 to TRBJ2-1; a possible D gene is TRBD1 (6 bases). Deletions cut 6 bases from V and 2 bases from J, with 14 bases between. Germline lookup yields CDR1 LNHDA and CDR2 SQIVND (reference sequence). The CDR3 length is 15 residues. CDR3 in DNA: TGTGCCAGTAGAAAAGACAGGAGAACCTACAATGAGCAGTTCTTC. It translates to CASRKDRRTYNEQFF.

This clonotype has at least ten counts. The J gene is TRBJ2-5, the V gene TRBV11-3; 7 nucleotides match TRBD1. CDR3 length equals 17 residues. Germline assignment: CDR1 SGHNT and CDR2 YENEEA. The V segment lost 0 bases and the J segment 4 bases; nucleotides outside the gene matches: 11. The CDR3 sequence: CASSLERRDSYRETQYF. DNA for the CDR3: TGTGCCAGCAGCTTAGAGCGAAGGGACAGCTACCGAGAGACCCAGTACTTC.

The chain recombines TRBV15 with TRBJ1-2; D ambiguous. With 0 bases removed from V and 2 bases from J, the gap between germline ends came to 10 bases. Germline CDR1 is LNHNV and CDR2 is YYDKDF (reference sequence). The CDR3 runs 15 residues. The CDR3 is CATSRDRAENYGYTF. In DNA, the CDR3 is TGTGCCACCAGCAGAGATCGGGCAGAGAACTATGGCTACACCTTC.

A few counts support this clonotype. This chain joins TRBV19 and TRBJ2-3; unclear D gene. V was trimmed by 6 bases and J by 3 bases, leaving 22 bases between them. Germline V gene data show CDR1 as LNHDA and CDR2 as SQIVND (reference sequence). This CDR3 is built from 17 residues. This CDR3 reads CASRRTASGKLTDTQYF. CDR3 nucleotides: TGTGCCAGTAGGAGGACCGCTTCTGGGAAGTTAACAGATACGCAGTATTTT.

Regarding this clonotype: This may stem from a read error, because a much larger clone lies one nucleotide away. The V gene is TRBV3-1, the J gene TRBJ2-1; D possibly corresponds to TRBD2 (5 bases). Trimming pared 0 bases from V and 6 bases from J, leaving 12 bases between. This CDR3 contains 15 residues. Looked up from germline, CDR1 is LGHDT and CDR2 is YNNKEL (reference sequence). The CDR3 sequence is CASSQEEGLSNEQFF. The CDR3 DNA follows: TGTGCCAGCAGCCAAGAAGAGGGCCTCAGCAATGAGCAGTTCTTC.

The chain recombines TRBV9 with TRBJ2-7; D remains unclear. Trimming took off 0 bases at V and 7 bases at J, with 11 bases between the two ends. Germline V gene lookup returns CDR1 SGDLS and CDR2 YYNGEE. The CDR3 extends over 13 amino acids. The CDR3 bases are TGTGCCAGCAGCGTAGCCGTGACGGAGGAGCAGTACTTC. Amino acid sequence: CASSVAVTEEQYF.

This clonotype was detected ten times or more. The chain recombines TRBV15 with TRBJ2-3; D ambiguous. Germline V gene lookup returns CDR1 LNHNV and CDR2 YYDKDF (reference sequence). The V and J ends lost 0 bases and 4 bases respectively, with 8 bases between them. This CDR3 region has 14 residues. The DNA for the CDR3 is TGTGCCACCAGCAGAGATAGCTGGGCAGATACGCAGTATTTT. It yields the protein CATSRDSWADTQYF.

This clonotype came up a few times. V gene TRBV20-1 combines with J gene TRBJ2-7, with 11 bases matching TRBD2. The germline V gene has CDR1 DFQATT and CDR2 SNEGSKA (reference sequence). The junction had 7 bases not matched to a gene; V was cut back by 0 bases and J by 6 bases. The CDR3 consists of 15 residues. CDR3 amino acids: CSARDGTSGLGEQYF. CDR3 sequence (DNA): TGCAGTGCTAGAGATGGGACTAGCGGCTTAGGCGAGCAGTACTTC.

This clonotype was seen only a few times. V gene TRBV19 combines with J gene TRBJ2-1, with D unclear. The V end was cut by 7 bases, the J end by 0 bases, with 10 bases between. The V gene's germline CDR1 is LNHDA and CDR2 SQIVND (reference sequence). The CDR3 extends over 14 amino acids. CDR3 protein: CASKLAISYNEQFF. CDR3 sequence (DNA): TGTGCCAGTAAACTGGCAATCTCCTACAATGAGCAGTTCTTC.

There are many counts of this clonotype. The rearrangement joins TRBV10-3 to TRBJ2-3, with 10 bases lining up with TRBD1. The germline CDR1 and CDR2 sequences are ENHRY and SYGVKD. CDR3 size: 15 residues. The junction had 3 bases not matched to a gene; V was cut back by 3 bases and J by 3 bases. The CDR3: CAISEGDRGTDTQYF. CDR3 DNA sequence: TGTGCCATCAGTGAAGGGGACAGGGGTACAGATACGCAGTATTTT.

This clonotype was counted ten times or more. The J gene is TRBJ2-3, the V gene TRBV12-3 or TRBV12-4; 8 bases are shared with TRBD1. J gave up 3 bases and V 6 bases, and 8 bases lay outside the gene matches. The CDR3 is 15 residues long. The CDR3 loop is CASSQTGERTDTQYF. The DNA for the CDR3 is TGTGCCAGCAGCCAGACAGGGGAGAGGACAGATACGCAGTATTTT.

This clonotype has at least ten counts. In DNA, the CDR3 is TGTGCCAGCAGCCAAGATTTGCGGGGGGGACATGGCTACACCTTC. It translates to CASSQDLRGGHGYTF. This sequence joins TRBV14 and TRBJ1-2, with a possible D match to TRBD1 (5 bases). The CDR3 has 15 amino acids. Trimming pared 0 bases from V and 6 bases from J, leaving 14 bases between. The germline V gene encodes CDR1 SGHDN and CDR2 FVKESK.

This clonotype has ten or more counts. The chain carries TRBV19 and TRBJ2-7, with TRBD2 matching 10 bases. After removal of 1 base from V and 4 bases from J, the junction contained 4 bases not matched to a gene. CDR3 size: 15 residues. Germline V gives CDR1 LNHDA, CDR2 SQIVND (reference sequence). The CDR3 sequence is CASSIGPSGSYEQYF. The CDR3 nucleotides are TGTGCCAGTAGTATAGGTCCTAGCGGGAGTTACGAGCAGTACTTC.

This clonotype was recorded many times. DNA for the CDR3: TGTGCCAGCAGCTTGCTGGTAGGGAAAGGCGGCTACACCTTC. Translation: CASSLLVGKGGYTF. The chain carries TRBV5-6 and TRBJ1-2; D not certain. V was pared by 1 base and J by 8 bases, with 15 bases between. In germline, CDR1 is SGHDT, CDR2 YYEEEE. This CDR3 has 14 amino acids. The full variable domain, with the rest looked up from reference TRBV5-6 and TRBJ1-2, is DAGVTQSPTHLIKTRGQQVTLRCSPKSGHDTVSWYQQALGQGPQFIFQYYEEEERQRGNFPDRFSGHQFPNYSSELNVNALLLGDSALYLCASSLLVGKGGYTFGSGTRLTVV.

Concerning this clonotype itself: Possible read error: a much larger clone is one base away. The CDR3 reads CASSNTISLEHF. In nucleotides, the CDR3 is TGTGCCAGCAGTAATACAATATCCCTAGAGCATTTT. The V call is TRBV28, the J call TRBJ1-5; D unresolved. V was trimmed by 5 bases and J by 14 bases, leaving 16 bases between them. The CDR3 is 12 amino acids. CDR1 and CDR2 from the germline V gene are MDHEN and SYDVKM.

This clonotype was detected many times. The chain joins TRBV20-1 to TRBJ2-7, with TRBD2 matching 9 bases. The V gene end was trimmed by 7 bases and the J gene end by 4 bases; junction bases not matched to a gene: 14. Per the germline V gene, CDR1 is DFQATT and CDR2 is SNEGSKA (reference sequence). This CDR3 has 15 residues. For the CDR3, the DNA is TGCAGTGTCGCTTTCCCGACTAGCGGAAAATACGAGCAGTACTTC. It translates to CSVAFPTSGKYEQYF.

This clonotype was seen ten or more times. This sequence joins TRBV27 and TRBJ2-3; 13 bases map to TRBD2. J was trimmed by 3 bases and V by 2 bases; bases with no gene match: 2. The CDR3 totals 16 residues. Per germline, CDR1 MNHEY and CDR2 SMNVEV (reference sequence). As DNA, the CDR3 is TGTGCCAGCAGTTTACAGGGACTAGCGGGAACAGATACGCAGTATTTT. Translated: CASSLQGLAGTDTQYF.

At least ten counts were recorded for this clonotype. The V call is TRBV15, the J call TRBJ2-1; 9 nucleotides line up with TRBD2. V dropped 0 bases and J dropped 4; count of bases not matched to a gene: 10. Germline-derived CDR1 and CDR2 are LNHNV and YYDKDF (reference sequence). This CDR3 comprises 18 residues. The CDR3 nucleotides are TGTGCCACCAGCAGAGATCTCCCTAGCGGGAACCCGTACAATGAGCAGTTCTTC. Translation gives CATSRDLPSGNPYNEQFF.

This clonotype was counted ten times or more. This chain connects TRBV11-3 to TRBJ2-3; no firm D call. This CDR3 has 11 amino acids. The V end was cut by 3 bases, the J end by 5 bases, with 3 bases between. Per the germline V gene, CDR1 is SGHNT and CDR2 is YENEEA. DNA of the CDR3: TGTGCCAGCAGCTTCGAAGATACGCAGTATTTT. Translation: CASSFEDTQYF.

In its sample, this clonotype was seen a few times. The chain employs TRBV24-1 and TRBJ1-1; D gene ambiguous. Trimming removed 2 bases from V and 0 bases from J, with 9 bases in between. Germline values: CDR1 KGHDR, CDR2 SFDVKD. CDR3 size: 15 residues. CDR3 coding DNA: TGTGCCACCAGTGATTCTCGACGGATGAACACTGAAGCTTTCTTT. Translation gives CATSDSRRMNTEAFF.

Many counts were recorded for this clonotype. The CDR3 nucleotides read TGTGCCAGCAGCGACAACAGGGGTGGCAATGAGCAGTTCTTC. Translated: CASSDNRGGNEQFF. The chain carries TRBV5-6 and TRBJ2-1; TRBD1 aligns across 7 bases. V dropped 4 bases and J dropped 6; count of bases not matched to a gene: 7. The CDR3 totals 14 residues. Germline V lookup: CDR1 SGHDT, CDR2 YYEEEE.